The 11 T cell receptor beta chains reported below all come from one sample, sequenced in a study of PD-L1 blockade in urothelial cancer. The sample's time point: pretreatment peripheral blood. The assay was immunoSEQ multiplex PCR, and TCRdb's table has in-frame clones only and misses some. The sample consists of roughly 49,000 clones, about 86% of them appearing once. Sample: PBMCs, taken around atezolizumab (anti-PD-L1) treatment. These TCRs come from a man in his 60s with urothelial cancer.

V and J are TRBV6-5 and TRBJ1-1; 10 bases are a match to TRBD1. Germline lookup yields CDR1 MNHEY and CDR2 SVGAGI. Germline trimming cut 0 bases from V and 6 bases from J; bases unmatched to any gene: 4. This CDR3 is built from 15 residues. The CDR3 DNA follows: TGTGCCAGCAGTTACTCGACAGGGGGCAGCGCTGAAGCTTTCTTT. Translation: CASSYSTGGSAEAFF.

This sequence joins TRBV29-1 and TRBJ1-4; TRBD1 aligns across 7 bases. The CDR3 covers 14 residues. CDR1 and CDR2 from the germline V gene are SQVTM and ANQGSEA. The ends lost 4 bases at V and 4 bases at J; junction bases unmatched: 6. The CDR3 loop reads CSVADRDNNEKLFF. The DNA for the CDR3 is TGCAGCGTTGCTGACAGGGATAATAATGAAAAACTGTTTTTT.

This clone occurred once. The chain carries TRBV5-6 and TRBJ2-7; 9 nucleotides agree with TRBD1. CDR3 size: 15 residues. Germline-derived CDR1 and CDR2 are SGHDT and YYEEEE. Unmatched junction bases numbered 10, after V lost 5 bases and J lost 4 bases. The CDR3 loop is CASREAGTGRYEQYF. CDR3 nucleotides: TGTGCCAGCAGAGAGGCCGGGACAGGGAGGTACGAGCAGTACTTC.

The genes are TRBV5-1 and TRBJ2-5; TRBD1 matches at 7 bases. In germline, CDR1 is SGHRS, CDR2 YFSETQ. The CDR3 totals 15 residues. The trim removed 6 bases at V and 3 bases at J, leaving 11 bases unmatched. The CDR3 coding sequence is TGCGCCAGCACTATTTATGGACAGGAGAAAGAGACCCAGTACTTC. Residues: CASTIYGQEKETQYF.

This clone was seen a few times. V usage is TRBV19 and J usage is TRBJ1-1, with D possibly being TRBD1 (5 bases). Trimming shortened V by 10 bases and J by 6 bases, and 24 bases separated the two germline ends. Looked up from germline, CDR1 is LNHDA and CDR2 is SQIVND (reference sequence). The CDR3 has 15 residues. CDR3 amino acids: CATTSQDIGLSEAFF. CDR3 in DNA: TGTGCCACTACTTCCCAGGACATCGGCCTCTCTGAAGCTTTCTTT. The entire variable domain, with the rest obtained from reference TRBV19 and TRBJ1-1, is as follows: DGGITQSPKYLFRKEGQNVTLSCEQNLNHDAMYWYRQDPGQGLRLIYYSQIVNDFQKGDIAEGYSVSREKKESFPLTVTSAQKNPTAFYLCATTSQDIGLSEAFFGQGTRLTVV.

This clone counts as medium-sized. The chain combines TRBV12-5 with TRBJ1-1; D might be TRBD1 (6 bases). Trimming pared 0 bases from V and 6 bases from J, leaving 20 bases between. The CDR3 is 17 residues long. Looked up from germline, CDR1 is LGHNT and CDR2 is FRNRAP. The CDR3 reads CASGLVIGGGGAPEAFF. CDR3 nucleotides: TGTGCTAGTGGTTTGGTCATCGGGGGCGGGGGCGCCCCTGAAGCTTTCTTT.

The chain uses TRBV5-1 and TRBJ2-3; maybe TRBD2 (5 bases). CDR1 and CDR2 (germline): SGHRS, YFSETQ. V lost 0 bases to trimming and J lost 2 bases, with 10 bases between them. This CDR3 has 15 amino acids. In DNA, the CDR3 is TGCGCCAGCAGCTTGGCGGGGTTCTACACAGATACGCAGTATTTT. It yields the protein CASSLAGFYTDTQYF.

V usage is TRBV7-2 and J usage is TRBJ2-7, with D tentatively TRBD1 (6 bases). V dropped 5 bases and J dropped 6 bases, with 11 bases sitting between them. The CDR3 is made up of 12 amino acids. Germline V gene data show CDR1 as SGHTA and CDR2 as FQGNSA. The CDR3 coding sequence is TGTGCCAGCAGCGTACAGGGTATCGAGCAGTACTTC. Its protein is CASSVQGIEQYF.

The chain carries TRBV11-2 and TRBJ2-5, with 10 positions matching TRBD1. Trimming removed 4 bases from V and 4 bases from J; junction bases left unmatched: 6. This CDR3 has 15 amino acids. The germline V gene has CDR1 SGHAT and CDR2 FQNNGV. The CDR3 nucleotides are TGTGCCAGCAGCTCGGGACAGGGGATTCGAGAGACCCAGTACTTC. Protein sequence: CASSSGQGIRETQYF.

V is TRBV27 and J is TRBJ2-7, with TRBD1 identical over 7 bases. After removal of 5 bases from V and 7 bases from J, the junction contained 8 bases not matched to a gene. This CDR3 contains 13 residues. The germline V gene has CDR1 MNHEY and CDR2 SMNVEV (reference sequence). Here the CDR3 reads CASSPKRQGEQYF. The CDR3 bases are TGTGCCAGCAGTCCGAAACGACAGGGTGAGCAGTACTTC.

This chain uses TRBV5-4 with TRBJ2-7, with TRBD2 identical over 13 bases. The trim removed 4 bases at V and 2 bases at J, leaving 3 bases unmatched. Germline values: CDR1 SGHNT, CDR2 YYREEE (reference sequence). The CDR3 runs to 15 residues. CDR3 nucleotide sequence: TGTGCCAGCAGCGCGGGACTAGCGGGAACCTACGAGCAGTACTTC. Translation: CASSAGLAGTYEQYF.